The next 32 T cell receptor beta chains were all read from a single sample in a study of T cell responses to AZD1222 COVID-19 vaccine. Sequencing used immunoSEQ multiplex PCR; TCRdb keeps in-frame clones, though not all of them. Of around 160,000 clones in the sample, about 92% were seen once. Material: peripheral blood, obtained on day 0 of AZD1222 vaccination. These receptors were collected from an adult in good health.

The rearrangement uses TRBV7-6 and TRBJ2-5; D assignment may be TRBD1 or TRBD2 (5 bases each). The CDR3 extends over 14 amino acids. Germline V gene lookup returns CDR1 SGHVS and CDR2 FNYEAQ. Trimming pared 5 bases from V and 3 bases from J, leaving 13 bases between. The CDR3 sequence is CASSPGTLKETQYF. In DNA form, the CDR3 reads TGTGCCAGCAGCCCCGGGACCCTCAAAGAGACCCAGTACTTC.

The chain joins TRBV7-8 to TRBJ2-7; D not resolved. The CDR3 runs to 19 residues. Trimming removed 0 bases from V and 3 bases from J, with 24 bases in between. Germline values: CDR1 SGHVS, CDR2 FQNEAQ. Here the CDR3 DNA reads TGTGCCAGCAGCTTAGCGTTCAGCCAGCTTTTCCCCTCCCTCTACGAGCAGTACTTC. Protein product: CASSLAFSQLFPSLYEQYF. The full variable domain, rest sourced from reference TRBV7-8 and TRBJ2-7, is GAGVSQSPRYKVAKRGQDVALRCDPISGHVSLFWYQQALGQGPEFLTYFQNEAQLDKSGLPSDRFFAERPEGSVSTLKIQRTQQEDSAVYLCASSLAFSQLFPSLYEQYFGPGTRLTVT.

The chain has TRBV11-2 and TRBJ1-1; no reliable D call. V lost 5 bases to trimming and J lost 6 bases, with 10 bases between them. This CDR3 is built from 12 residues. The germline gives CDR1 SGHAT, CDR2 FQNNGV. The CDR3 region is CASSPPGPEAFF. The CDR3 DNA reads as TGTGCCAGCAGCCCCCCAGGTCCTGAAGCTTTCTTT. Complete variable domain (other parts from reference TRBV11-2 and TRBJ1-1): EAGVAQSPRYKIIEKRQSVAFWCNPISGHATLYWYQQILGQGPKLLIQFQNNGVVDDSQLPKDRFSAERLKGVDSTLKIQPAKLEDSAVYLCASSPPGPEAFFGQGTRLTVV.

This chain joins TRBV7-2 and TRBJ1-2; 7 bases match TRBD1. The junction had 15 bases not matched to a gene; V was cut back by 4 bases and J by 4 bases. The CDR3 has 17 residues. Per germline, CDR1 SGHTA and CDR2 FQGNSA. Written as DNA, the CDR3 is TGTGCCAGCAGCTCCAGGGGGGTACAGGGAACCCCCTATGGCTACACCTTC. Its protein product is CASSSRGVQGTPYGYTF.

This clone occurred once. The chain employs TRBV3-1 (or the pseudogene TRBV3-2) and TRBJ2-7; D is undetermined. Trimming removed 1 base at V and 0 bases at J, with 4 bases between. The germline gives CDR1 LGHDT, CDR2 YNNKEL (reference sequence). The CDR3 extends over 13 amino acids. Written as DNA, the CDR3 is TGTGCCAGCAGCCAAGCCGCCTCCTACGAGCAGTACTTC. Translating it yields CASSQAASYEQYF.

Written as DNA, the CDR3 is TGTGCCAGCAGCTCCAGACAGGGACGATTTTACGAGCAGTACTTC. Protein product: CASSSRQGRFYEQYF. The genes are TRBV11-2 and TRBJ2-7; the match to TRBD1 covers 7 bases. The CDR3 is made up of 15 amino acids. Germline V gene lookup returns CDR1 SGHAT and CDR2 FQNNGV. The V gene end was trimmed by 4 bases and the J gene end by 4 bases; junction bases not matched to a gene: 10.

V and J are TRBV11-2 and TRBJ2-2, with 12 bases matching TRBD1. Germline V lookup: CDR1 SGHAT, CDR2 FQNNGV. The CDR3 spans 16 residues. With 5 bases clipped from V and 5 bases from J, the junction kept 6 bases outside the gene matches. CDR3 sequence: CASSPGTGGRTGELFF. DNA for the CDR3: TGTGCCAGCAGCCCCGGGACAGGGGGCAGGACCGGGGAGCTGTTTTTT. Full variable domain (outside the CDR3, taken from reference TRBV11-2 and TRBJ2-2): EAGVAQSPRYKIIEKRQSVAFWCNPISGHATLYWYQQILGQGPKLLIQFQNNGVVDDSQLPKDRFSAERLKGVDSTLKIQPAKLEDSAVYLCASSPGTGGRTGELFFGEGSRLTVL.

CDR3 nucleotide sequence: TGTGCCAGCAGCTTTAACCTGGACAGCGGAGAAGCTTTCTTT. As protein: CASSFNLDSGEAFF. V usage is TRBV7-8 and J usage is TRBJ1-1; tentative D call: TRBD1 (6 bases). The V and J ends lost 3 bases and 8 bases respectively, with 16 bases between them. CDR1 SGHVS and CDR2 FQNEAQ come from the germline V gene. This CDR3 is built from 14 residues.

The chain recombines TRBV2 with TRBJ2-2, with D uncertain. Trimming removed 6 bases at V and 2 bases at J, with 10 bases between. Germline-derived CDR1 and CDR2 are SNHLY and FYNNEI. The CDR3 sequence is 14 residues long. In DNA form, the CDR3 reads TGTGCCAGCAGCAGCACTGCCAACACCGGGGAGCTGTTTTTT. Translation gives CASSSTANTGELFF.

The genes are TRBV2 and TRBJ1-2; no clear D. This CDR3 region has 14 residues. V was cut by 0 bases and J by 8 bases, with 13 bases left in between. The germline CDR1 and CDR2 sequences are SNHLY and FYNNEI. The CDR3 DNA reads as TGTGCCAGCAGTGAAGCCCGGCAGCTCCTCGGCTACACCTTC. Translation: CASSEARQLLGYTF.

The V gene is TRBV9, the J gene TRBJ1-1, with TRBD1 as a possible D gene (6 bases). The V end was cut by 3 bases, the J end by 2 bases, with 11 bases between. The CDR3 contains 14 residues. Germline V lookup: CDR1 SGDLS, CDR2 YYNGEE. CDR3 nucleotide sequence: TGTGCCAGCAGCGCCACAGGGACCAACACTGAAGCTTTCTTT. Amino acids: CASSATGTNTEAFF.

V and J are TRBV27 and TRBJ2-7; D perhaps matches TRBD1 (5 bases). V shed 5 bases and J shed 6 bases, with 17 bases lying between them. Germline V gene lookup returns CDR1 MNHEY and CDR2 SMNVEV (reference sequence). The CDR3 is 14 residues long. CDR3 sequence (DNA): TGTGCCAGCAGTCTCCGGGCCCGTGGGGCCGAGCAGTACTTC. It is translated as CASSLRARGAEQYF.

The CDR3: CASRKILAGVIGELFF. For the CDR3, the DNA is TGTGCCAGCAGGAAGATTCTAGCGGGAGTAATCGGGGAGCTGTTTTTT. This chain links TRBV11-2 with TRBJ2-2, with TRBD2 identical over 10 bases. This CDR3 has 16 amino acids. With V trimmed by 6 bases and J by 7 bases, 11 bases remained unmatched. Per the germline V gene, CDR1 is SGHAT and CDR2 is FQNNGV.

The rearrangement uses TRBV3-1 (or the pseudogene TRBV3-2) and TRBJ1-1; D possibly corresponds to TRBD1 (5 bases). The CDR3 extends over 12 amino acids. Germline V gene data show CDR1 as LGHDT and CDR2 as YNNKEL (reference sequence). V was trimmed by 2 bases and J by 7 bases, leaving 8 bases between them. The CDR3 is CASSQTGIEAFF. As DNA, the CDR3 is TGTGCCAGCAGCCAAACAGGAATTGAAGCTTTCTTT.

About this clone: At one boundary the junction diverges from the germline segment, which might be a read error. V is TRBV7-2 and J is TRBJ2-1; D is unclear. Per the germline V gene, CDR1 is SGHTA and CDR2 is FQGNSA. CDR3 length: 11 residues. The CDR3 reads CASSLGPHKVF. The CDR3 nucleotides are TGTGCCAGCAGCTTGGGCCCACATAAGGTCTTC.

This sequence joins TRBV29-1 and TRBJ1-1; possibly TRBD1 for D (6 bases). The germline CDR1 and CDR2 sequences are SQVTM and ANQGSEA. Trimming cost V 7 bases and J 3 bases, with 21 bases left between them. The length of the CDR3 is 15 residues. The CDR3 reads CSAAKGGRVDTEAFF. In DNA form, the CDR3 reads TGCAGCGCCGCGAAGGGGGGTAGAGTAGACACTGAAGCTTTCTTT. Drawing the rest from reference TRBV29-1 and TRBJ1-1, the complete variable domain is SAVISQKPSRDICQRGTSLTIQCQVDSQVTMMFWYRQQPGQSLTLIATANQGSEATYESGFVIDKFPISRPNLTFSTLTVSNMSPEDSSIYLCSAAKGGRVDTEAFFGQGTRLTVV.

The chain links TRBV14 to TRBJ2-7; possibly TRBD1 for D (6 bases). CDR3 length equals 18 residues. Germline CDR1 reads SGHDN; CDR2 reads FVKESK. V was shortened by 4 bases and J by 3 bases, with 25 bases between the two germline ends. CDR3 DNA sequence: TGTGCCAGCAGCCTTACCCAGGGGCCCGTGGCTAGTAGCTACGAGCAGTACTTC. This sequence encodes CASSLTQGPVASSYEQYF.

This clone has a single count. A read error may account for a junction end that differs from germline. This chain connects TRBV7-7 to TRBJ2-1, with D perhaps matching TRBD2 (5 bases). Germline V gives CDR1 SSHAT, CDR2 FNYEAQ (reference sequence). CDR3 length: 15 residues. The CDR3 DNA reads TGTGCTAGCAGCTTAGGTCCCTCAGAGGGCAATGAGCAGTTCTTC. This translates into CASSLGPSEGNEQFF.

The chain is built from TRBV5-1 and TRBJ2-3, with a possible D match to TRBD2 (5 bases). Trimming shortened V by 4 bases and J by 1 base, and 19 bases separated the two germline ends. The CDR3 sequence is 17 residues long. Germline V gives CDR1 SGHRS, CDR2 YFSETQ. The DNA for the CDR3 is TGCGCCAGCAGCACAGATTGGAGGCCCGGGGGCACAGATACGCAGTATTTT. Its translation is CASSTDWRPGGTDTQYF.

The rearrangement joins TRBV7-8 to TRBJ2-7, with 9 bases that match TRBD1. Germline loops: CDR1 SGHVS, CDR2 FQNEAQ. V lost 1 base, J lost 10 bases, and 11 bases stayed unmatched. CDR3 length equals 15 residues. The CDR3: CASSLETGGRVVQYF. The CDR3 DNA sequence: TGTGCCAGCAGCTTAGAAACAGGGGGCCGGGTAGTACAGTACTTC.

The chain carries TRBV6-2 or TRBV6-3 and TRBJ2-2; D is possibly TRBD1 (5 bases). Trimming stripped 6 bases from V and 7 bases from J, with 24 bases between. The length of the CDR3 is 17 residues. Germline values: CDR1 MNHEY, CDR2 SVGEGT. In DNA, the CDR3 is TGTGCCAGCAGCGAAAGCCGGGTACAGGCATTAAGCGGGGAGCTGTTTTTT. This translates into CASSESRVQALSGELFF.

This clone was seen once. The chain links TRBV19 to TRBJ1-1, with 8 bases that match TRBD1. J lost 4 bases, V lost 4 bases, and 5 bases had no gene match. The germline gives CDR1 LNHDA, CDR2 SQIVND (reference sequence). CDR3 size: 14 residues. CDR3: CASSRQGPGTEAFF. The DNA for the CDR3 is TGTGCCAGTAGTAGACAGGGGCCGGGCACTGAAGCTTTCTTT.

This clone has a single count. This chain connects TRBV3-1 (or the pseudogene TRBV3-2) to TRBJ1-1; D is unresolved. This CDR3 comprises 14 residues. Germline lookup yields CDR1 LGHDT and CDR2 YNNKEL (reference sequence). Trimming stripped 3 bases from V and 7 bases from J, with 15 bases between. The CDR3 coding sequence is TGTGCCAGCAGCCACCACGGTCAGCTTAATGAAGCTTTCTTT. This gives the protein CASSHHGQLNEAFF.

The V gene is TRBV5-1, the J gene TRBJ1-1; unclear D gene. The germline CDR1 and CDR2 sequences are SGHRS and YFSETQ. V was pared by 0 bases and J by 1 base, with 7 bases between. CDR3 size: 14 residues. CDR3 DNA: TGCGCCAGCAGCTTGGCCCTCAAGAACACTGAAGCTTTCTTT. It encodes CASSLALKNTEAFF.

The gene calls are TRBV7-8 and TRBJ2-7; maybe TRBD1 (5 bases). CDR1 is SGHVS and CDR2 is FQNEAQ in the germline V gene. The V and J ends lost 5 bases and 5 bases respectively, with 19 bases between them. The length of the CDR3 is 15 residues. For the CDR3, the DNA is TGTGCCAGCAGCCACGGACATAGCCCTGATGACGAGCAGTACTTC. This gives the protein CASSHGHSPDDEQYF.

The gene calls are TRBV29-1 and TRBJ2-7, with unresolved D. This CDR3 has 11 amino acids. V shed 7 bases and J shed 2 bases, with 9 bases lying between them. Germline V gives CDR1 SQVTM, CDR2 ANQGSEA. CDR3 residues: CSGVWAYEQYF. CDR3 DNA sequence: TGCAGCGGAGTATGGGCCTACGAGCAGTACTTC.

The chain recombines TRBV29-1 with TRBJ2-1, with a possible D match to TRBD2 (6 bases). CDR1 SQVTM and CDR2 ANQGSEA come from the germline V gene. The CDR3 sequence is 15 residues long. The V end was cut by 5 bases, the J end by 2 bases, with 16 bases between. The CDR3 bases are TGCAGCGTTTATTTGCGGGGATTACCCTACAATGAGCAGTTCTTC. Translation gives CSVYLRGLPYNEQFF.

The chain links TRBV3-1 (or the pseudogene TRBV3-2) to TRBJ1-2; 7 bases align to TRBD1. Trimming removed 0 bases from V and 3 bases from J; junction bases left unmatched: 4. CDR3 length: 15 residues. The germline V gene has CDR1 LGHDT and CDR2 YNNKEL (reference sequence). CDR3 nucleotides: TGTGCCAGCAGCCAAGATCGGGGACAGCACTATGGCTACACCTTC. As protein: CASSQDRGQHYGYTF.

J is TRBJ1-5 and V is TRBV6-5; D is possibly TRBD1 (5 bases). This CDR3 has 14 residues. Trimming took off 4 bases at V and 0 bases at J, with 7 bases between the two ends. CDR1 and CDR2 (germline): MNHEY, SVGAGI. CDR3 in amino acids: CASSSDISNQPQHF. CDR3 DNA sequence: TGTGCCAGCAGTTCGGACATTAGCAATCAGCCCCAGCATTTT.

The chain joins TRBV2 to TRBJ1-1; no firm D call. This CDR3 contains 13 residues. The V gene lost 7 bases and the J gene lost 1 base, with 10 bases spanning the gap. Germline CDR1 SNHLY, CDR2 FYNNEI. Written as DNA, the CDR3 is TGTGCCAGCATGGTCCTTGGGAACACTGAAGCTTTCTTT. Amino acid sequence: CASMVLGNTEAFF.

CDR3 sequence reads: CASSQLAGGIDYEQYF. CDR3 DNA: TGTGCCAGCAGCCAATTAGCGGGAGGTATCGACTACGAGCAGTACTTC. The V call is TRBV21-1, the J call TRBJ2-7; the D call of TRBD2 is as the table states it, not checked on the DNA. TRBV21-1 is designated a pseudogene. The CDR3 has 16 residues.

The chain employs TRBV7-3 and TRBJ2-1; possibly TRBD1 or TRBD2 for D (5 bases each). Germline CDR1 is SGHTA and CDR2 is FQGTGA. This CDR3 is 18 amino acids long. V was shortened by 4 bases and J by 0 bases, with 19 bases between the two germline ends. The CDR3 DNA is TGTGCCAGCAGCTCGCAGCCCGGGACGCTAAGCTCCTACAATGAGCAGTTCTTC. It encodes CASSSQPGTLSSYNEQFF.